Below are 4 T cell receptor beta chains sequenced from a single sample in a study of spatial heterogeneity in lung cancer (dated by TCRdb to the late 2010s). Library preparation used 5' RACE. The listed sequencing device is NextSeq 500. TCRdb handled the public reads itself, with Q25 trimming in fastp and clone calling in MiXCR, and kept productive beta chains. Duplicate CDR3 protein sequences are folded into a single record with the most common DNA and genes. For this sample there are some 40,000 distinct CDR3 sequences; less than 6.5% appear just once. 20% to 30% of the sample comes from the top ten. Read against the paper, the sample's time point label means: sample taken at primary tumor resection. The specimen was PBMCs, collected at surgery. The receptors stem from a female donor with early-stage non-small cell lung cancer.

This clonotype occurred many times. The chain joins TRBV2 to TRBJ1-1; TRBD1 might be the D (6 bases). This CDR3 is 13 amino acids long. Per the germline V gene, CDR1 is SNHLY and CDR2 is FYNNEI. The ends were cut back, 4 bases at V and 0 bases at J, with 6 bases in the middle. The CDR3 DNA reads TGTGCCAGCAGTGGACAGGTGAACACTGAAGCTTTCTTT. Translation gives CASSGQVNTEAFF.

V gene TRBV27 combines with J gene TRBJ2-7; D could derive from TRBD1 or TRBD2 (7 bases each). Trimming cost V 8 bases and J 8 bases, with 16 bases left between them. The CDR3 has 12 residues. Germline loops: CDR1 MNHEY, CDR2 SMNVEV (reference sequence). This CDR3 reads CASGMGGGKQYF. As DNA, the CDR3 is TGTGCCAGCGGGATGGGAGGGGGCAAGCAGTACTTC.

This clonotype came up many times. V is TRBV3-1 and J is TRBJ2-1; D perhaps matches TRBD2 (5 bases). Germline V gives CDR1 LGHDT, CDR2 YNNKEL (reference sequence). This CDR3 is built from 12 residues. V was pared by 0 bases and J by 12 bases, with 9 bases between. The CDR3 DNA reads as TGTGCCAGCAGCCAAGATCTAGCTTGGCAGTTCTTC. Encoded protein: CASSQDLAWQFF.

This clonotype was recorded many times. CDR3 in amino acids: CASLLGTGGTDTQYF. The CDR3 bases are TGTGCCAGCCTTCTTGGGACAGGGGGCACAGATACGCAGTATTTT. The chain couples TRBV6-6 to TRBJ2-3; 10 nucleotides agree with TRBD1. CDR1 and CDR2 (germline): MNHNY, SVGAGI (reference sequence). V lost 8 bases and J lost 1; bases outside the gene matches: 6. This CDR3 has 15 residues.